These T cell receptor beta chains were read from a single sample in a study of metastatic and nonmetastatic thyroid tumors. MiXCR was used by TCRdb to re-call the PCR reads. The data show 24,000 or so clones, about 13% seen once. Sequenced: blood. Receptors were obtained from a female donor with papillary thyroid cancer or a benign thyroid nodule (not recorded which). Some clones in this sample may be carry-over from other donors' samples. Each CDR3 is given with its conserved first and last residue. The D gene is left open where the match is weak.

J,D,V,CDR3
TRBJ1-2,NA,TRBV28,CASSFRNNYGYTF
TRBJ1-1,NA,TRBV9,CASSVGGGPYAGDTEAFF
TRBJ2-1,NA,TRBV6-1,CASSEAWITGNEQFF
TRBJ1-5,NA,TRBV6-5,CASSSHIITGTDNQPQHF
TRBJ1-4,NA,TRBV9,CASSVEGGEKLFF
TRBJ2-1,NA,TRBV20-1,CSASGILYNEQFF
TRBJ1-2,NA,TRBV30,CAWSGRWGYTF
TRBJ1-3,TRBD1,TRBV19,CASKQGSGNTIYF
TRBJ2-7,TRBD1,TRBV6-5,CASSSRWDSGYEQYF
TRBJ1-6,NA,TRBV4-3,CASSRGELYNSPLHF
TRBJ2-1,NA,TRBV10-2,CASSDKGQASYNEQFF
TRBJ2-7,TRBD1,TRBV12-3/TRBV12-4,CASRSTGFEQYF
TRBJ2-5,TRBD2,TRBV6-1,CASSGLAGGEETQYF
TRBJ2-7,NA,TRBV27,CASRCAISGVEQYF
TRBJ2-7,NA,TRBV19,CASSITKRLDGEQYF
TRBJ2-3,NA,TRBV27,CASSRGVAQITDTQYF
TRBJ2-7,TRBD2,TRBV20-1,CSATGLDHYEQYF
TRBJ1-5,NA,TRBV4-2,CASSQGAGAFNQPQHF
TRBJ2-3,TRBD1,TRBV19,CASRRTGQFSSTDTQYF
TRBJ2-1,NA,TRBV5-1,CASSLAGGPSYNVQFF
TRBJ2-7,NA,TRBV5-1,CASSLSGHGSFEQYF
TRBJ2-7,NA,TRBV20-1,CSARTGSLNEQFYEQYF
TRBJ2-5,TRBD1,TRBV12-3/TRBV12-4,CASSARQGPNQETQYF
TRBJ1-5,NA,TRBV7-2,CASSLDRLNDQPQHF
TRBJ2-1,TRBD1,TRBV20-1,CSARETGAYNEQFF
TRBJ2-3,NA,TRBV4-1,CASSRAGTFLF
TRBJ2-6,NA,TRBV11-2,CASSIPGATGANVLTF
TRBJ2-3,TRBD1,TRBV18,CASSPGQDTDTQYF
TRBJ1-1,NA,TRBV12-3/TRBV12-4,CASSRGITEAFF
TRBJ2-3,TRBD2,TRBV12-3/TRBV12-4,CAISLEREWSRTDTHYF
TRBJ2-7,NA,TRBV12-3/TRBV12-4,CASSSRESRGSSGEQYF
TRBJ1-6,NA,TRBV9,CASSVEWADSPLHF
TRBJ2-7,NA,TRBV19,CASSPSALREQYF
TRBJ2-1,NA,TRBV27,CANILSPGEAYNEQFF
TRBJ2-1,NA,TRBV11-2,CASSFTAQGNEQFF
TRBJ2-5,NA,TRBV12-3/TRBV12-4,CASSPRTAQETQYF
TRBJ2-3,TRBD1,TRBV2,CASSENRGGTDTQYF
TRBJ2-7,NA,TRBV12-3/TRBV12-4,CASSPFGIYYEQYF